The 26 T cell receptor beta chains below all came from one sample that was sequenced in a study of T cell responses to AZD1222 COVID-19 vaccine. TCRdb keeps only in-frame clones here, not all; method: immunoSEQ multiplex PCR. The sample lists around 150,000 clones; roughly 88% were seen once. Sample: peripheral blood, taken 28 days after the second AZD1222 dose. Receptors were obtained from an adult who received the AZD1222 COVID-19 vaccine.

The V and J genes are TRBV10-3 and TRBJ2-2; 11 bases map to TRBD2. Germline trimming cut 6 bases from V and 1 base from J; bases unmatched to any gene: 25. The CDR3 extends over 23 amino acids. The germline V gene encodes CDR1 ENHRY and CDR2 SYGVKD. CDR3 loop: CAISSHAQLAGDFFRENTGELFF. CDR3 DNA: TGTGCCATCAGCTCCCACGCACAACTAGCGGGAGACTTTTTTAGAGAGAACACCGGGGAGCTGTTTTTT.

The chain uses TRBV14 and TRBJ1-1, with D tentatively TRBD1 (5 bases). Trimming took off 4 bases at V and 8 bases at J, with 17 bases between the two ends. Per germline, CDR1 SGHDN and CDR2 FVKESK. The CDR3 has 14 residues. This chain's CDR3 is CASSPQRFWGEAFF. The DNA of the CDR3 is TGTGCCAGCAGCCCCCAAAGGTTCTGGGGGGAAGCTTTCTTT.

This chain connects TRBV13 to TRBJ1-3; TRBD1 aligns across 8 bases. The J segment lost 4 bases and the V segment lost 5 bases, leaving 7 bases of the junction unmatched. The CDR3 is 15 residues long. The germline V gene encodes CDR1 PRHDT and CDR2 FYEKMQ (reference sequence). The CDR3 coding sequence is TGTGCCAGCAGCCTAAGACAGGGGACCGGAAACACCATATATTTT. Encoded protein: CASSLRQGTGNTIYF.

The genes are TRBV13 and TRBJ2-7; 7 nucleotides agree with TRBD2. This CDR3 has 14 residues. V gave up 4 bases and J gave up 3 bases; unmatched junction bases: 6. Germline CDR1 and CDR2: PRHDT and FYEKMQ (reference sequence). In DNA, the CDR3 is TGTGCCAGCAGCTCGTCGCGCGGGGGCTACGAGCAGTACTTC. As protein: CASSSSRGGYEQYF.

The chain joins TRBV6-5 to TRBJ1-3, with D possibly matching TRBD1 (5 bases). V was trimmed by 3 bases and J by 0 bases, leaving 12 bases between them. There are 16 residues in the CDR3. CDR1 MNHEY and CDR2 SVGAGI come from the germline V gene. The CDR3 DNA reads as TGTGCCAGCAGTTATTCGGGGACTTACTCTGGAAACACCATATATTTT. Amino acid sequence: CASSYSGTYSGNTIYF.

This clone was picked up one time. This chain links TRBV5-1 with TRBJ2-2, with 14 bases fitting TRBD2. The CDR3 is 18 residues long. V lost 1 base, J lost 7 bases, and 9 bases stayed unmatched. Germline V gene data show CDR1 as SGHRS and CDR2 as YFSETQ. The CDR3 spells CASSLSGTSGSVGGELFF. In DNA, the CDR3 is TGCGCCAGCAGCTTGTCCGGGACTAGCGGGAGTGTTGGCGGGGAGCTGTTTTTT.

The chain links TRBV30 to TRBJ1-1, with unresolved D. This CDR3 is 12 amino acids long. Germline V gives CDR1 GTSNPN, CDR2 SVGIG (reference sequence). Trimming cost V 2 bases and J 5 bases, with 9 bases left between them. DNA of the CDR3: TGTGCCTGGAGTCCGGGGTGGACTGAAGCTTTCTTT. Translating gives CAWSPGWTEAFF.

The rearrangement links TRBV19 to TRBJ1-2; D might be TRBD1 (6 bases). CDR1 and CDR2 from the germline V gene are LNHDA and SQIVND (reference sequence). V gave up 6 bases and J gave up 3 bases, with 17 bases separating them. The CDR3 is 15 amino acids. CDR3 region: CASRIHGQNHYGYTF. The CDR3 nucleotides read TGTGCCAGTAGGATTCACGGACAGAACCACTATGGCTACACCTTC.

The chain recombines TRBV6-5 with TRBJ1-4; TRBD1 aligns across 9 bases. The ends lost 3 bases at V and 8 bases at J; junction bases unmatched: 7. This CDR3 spans 15 amino acids. CDR1 MNHEY and CDR2 SVGAGI come from the germline V gene. The CDR3 is CASSYEGQGREKLFF. The CDR3 bases are TGTGCCAGCAGTTATGAGGGACAGGGCAGAGAAAAACTGTTTTTT.

In this sample, this clone turned up a few times. This sequence joins TRBV30 and TRBJ2-7; 8 nucleotides agree with TRBD1. The length of the CDR3 is 15 residues. Germline V gives CDR1 GTSNPN, CDR2 SVGIG (reference sequence). After removal of 0 bases from V and 2 bases from J, the junction contained 6 bases not matched to a gene. CDR3 sequence (DNA): TGTGCCTGGAGTGTACGGGACAGGAGGGCCTACGAGCAGTACTTC. As protein: CAWSVRDRRAYEQYF.

The chain is built from TRBV10-1 and TRBJ2-1; the D is unclear. From germline, CDR1 is WNHNN and CDR2 SYGVQD (reference sequence). Deletions cut 0 bases from V and 7 bases from J, with 4 bases between. The CDR3 is 12 amino acids. As DNA, the CDR3 is TGCGCCAGCAGTGAGTCTTGGAATGAGCAGTTCTTC. Translated, it gives CASSESWNEQFF.

This sequence joins TRBV3-1 (or the pseudogene TRBV3-2) and TRBJ1-2, with D maybe TRBD1 (5 bases). CDR1 and CDR2 from the germline V gene are LGHDT and YNNKEL (reference sequence). The CDR3 loop spans 16 amino acids. V lost 0 bases and J 7 bases, leaving 18 bases between the germline ends. The CDR3 protein is CASSQDFAGSALGYTF. In nucleotides, the CDR3 is TGTGCCAGCAGCCAAGATTTTGCAGGGAGTGCTCTTGGCTACACCTTC.

J is TRBJ2-5 and V is TRBV3-1 (or the pseudogene TRBV3-2); a possible D gene is TRBD2 (6 bases). CDR1 is LGHDT and CDR2 is YNNKEL in the germline V gene (reference sequence). V dropped 6 bases and J dropped 0 bases, with 23 bases sitting between them. The CDR3 length is 18 residues. The CDR3 bases are TGTGCCAGCAGTACAACATCCCAGCGGGCTTGGTACCAAGAGACCCAGTACTTC. It specifies CASSTTSQRAWYQETQYF.

The V and J genes are TRBV5-1 and TRBJ2-3; 14 bases are shared with TRBD2. From germline, CDR1 is SGHRS and CDR2 YFSETQ. The ends lost 3 bases at V and 5 bases at J; junction bases unmatched: 5. There are 16 residues in the CDR3. The DNA of the CDR3 is TGCGCCAGCAGCTCCCAGGGGACTAGCGGGAGAGATACGCAGTATTTT. The encoded protein is CASSSQGTSGRDTQYF.

This chain uses TRBV20-1 with TRBJ2-7; 9 positions match TRBD2. Per the germline V gene, CDR1 is DFQATT and CDR2 is SNEGSKA (reference sequence). V gave up 3 bases and J gave up 6 bases; unmatched junction bases: 9. The CDR3 totals 14 residues. This CDR3 is CSASNPSGTGEQYF. CDR3 nucleotides: TGCAGTGCTAGTAACCCTAGCGGGACTGGCGAGCAGTACTTC.

The CDR3 region has the DNA TGCAGCGTTAAGGGAAGGGATACGCAGTATTTT. Translated, it gives CSVKGRDTQYF. This chain links TRBV29-1 with TRBJ2-3; D is unclear. This CDR3 has 11 residues. The V end was cut by 5 bases, the J end by 6 bases, with 9 bases between. Germline CDR1 and CDR2: SQVTM and ANQGSEA.

DNA for the CDR3: TGTGCCAGCCGCCGGCCAGGGACAGGGAACGAGCAGTACTTC. This codes for CASRRPGTGNEQYF. V is TRBV6-5 and J is TRBJ2-7, with TRBD1 matching over 9 bases. The CDR3 contains 14 residues. Per germline, CDR1 MNHEY and CDR2 SVGAGI. The J segment lost 5 bases and the V segment lost 8 bases, leaving 10 bases of the junction unmatched.

The CDR3 nucleotides are TGTGCCACCAGTGATTCAGGACAGAGAAACACCGGGGAGCTGTTTTTT. Protein: CATSDSGQRNTGELFF. The V and J genes are TRBV24-1 and TRBJ2-2; D possibly corresponds to TRBD1 (6 bases). Germline CDR1 KGHDR, CDR2 SFDVKD. The CDR3 contains 16 residues. Trimming left V 2 bases short and J 2 bases short, with 11 bases between.

V gene TRBV5-5 combines with J gene TRBJ2-3; possibly TRBD2 for D (6 bases). The length of the CDR3 is 13 residues. V was trimmed by 3 bases and J by 7 bases, leaving 12 bases between them. Germline CDR1 is SGHKS and CDR2 is YYEKEE (reference sequence). The CDR3, as DNA: TGTGCCAGCAGCTCCTATGGGGGGAATACGCAGTATTTT. Protein product: CASSSYGGNTQYF.

This chain uses TRBV6-2 or TRBV6-3 with TRBJ1-2; TRBD1 is a possible D gene (5 bases). The germline V gene has CDR1 MNHEY and CDR2 SVGEGT. There are 13 residues in the CDR3. V lost 4 bases, J lost 8 bases, and 14 bases lay in between. In nucleotides, the CDR3 is TGTGCCAGCAGTTCCCGGATTCAGGGCGGCTACACCTTC. It codes for CASSSRIQGGYTF.

The CDR3 region has the DNA TGTGCCAGCAGAAAGGGACTAGCGGGAGTGCGAGAGACCCAGTACTTC. Protein: CASRKGLAGVRETQYF. V gene TRBV28 combines with J gene TRBJ2-5, with 14 bases matching TRBD2. Germline CDR1 MDHEN, CDR2 SYDVKM. The CDR3 consists of 16 residues. V was pared by 6 bases and J by 4 bases, with 7 bases of the junction left unmatched.

This chain joins TRBV28 and TRBJ1-2; 8 bases match TRBD1. J gave up 4 bases and V 6 bases, and 4 bases lay outside the gene matches. Germline-derived CDR1 and CDR2 are MDHEN and SYDVKM. CDR3 length: 13 amino acids. In nucleotides, the CDR3 is TGTGCCAGCAGCTCACAGGGGGTCTATGGCTACACCTTC. Its translation is CASSSQGVYGYTF.

The gene calls are TRBV4-1 and TRBJ1-2; D call uncertain. The V and J ends lost 0 bases and 5 bases respectively, with 13 bases between them. The CDR3 loop spans 15 amino acids. Germline V gene data show CDR1 as MGHRA and CDR2 as YSYEKL. CDR3 sequence reads: CASSQDWQVLYGYTF. DNA of the CDR3: TGCGCCAGCAGCCAAGATTGGCAGGTCCTTTATGGCTACACCTTC.

The chain carries TRBV5-5 and TRBJ1-6, with a possible D match to TRBD1 (5 bases). The V and J ends lost 3 bases and 14 bases respectively, with 27 bases between them. The CDR3 consists of 17 residues. Germline V lookup: CDR1 SGHKS, CDR2 YYEKEE (reference sequence). CDR3 sequence reads: CASSSAPGLTVPRALHF. As DNA, the CDR3 is TGTGCCAGCAGCTCGGCCCCGGGTCTGACAGTACCTCGGGCCCTCCACTTT.

This clone has just a few counts. The chain joins TRBV10-3 to TRBJ1-2; 9 bases align to TRBD1. The CDR3 covers 17 residues. After removal of 7 bases from V and 3 bases from J, the junction contained 15 bases not matched to a gene. Germline values: CDR1 ENHRY, CDR2 SYGVKD. For the CDR3, the DNA is TGTGCCATCAAGGCCCAACTAGACAGGGGGAGGGACTATGGCTACACCTTC. Its translation is CAIKAQLDRGRDYGYTF.

This chain links TRBV3-1 (or the pseudogene TRBV3-2) with TRBJ2-3; D unresolved. This CDR3 region has 13 residues. Germline V CDR1 and CDR2: LGHDT, YNNKEL (reference sequence). V was shortened by 1 base and J by 5 bases, with 7 bases between the two germline ends. The CDR3 bases are TGTGCCAGCAGCCAAGTTGTGCTAGATACGCAGTATTTT. It codes for CASSQVVLDTQYF.